The following is a TCR beta chain sequence with its context. Generated by immunoSEQ multiplex PCR, the TCRdb table keeps only in-frame clones and is missing some. The sample lists nearly 80,000 clones; roughly 92% were seen once. The data originate from a study of T cell changes during pregnancy in multiple sclerosis. CDR3 size: 15 residues. The germline V gene has CDR1 MNHEY and CDR2 SMNVEV (reference sequence). V was clipped by 5 bases and J by 1 base, with 14 bases between them. Sequencing was performed on CD4+ T cells from peripheral blood mononuclear cells, taken before pregnancy. This sequence was found in a female donor with multiple sclerosis, enrolled in a pregnancy study. The chain uses TRBV27 and TRBJ1-2, with a tentative D call TRBD1 (6 bases). CDR3 in DNA: TGTGCCAGCAGTCTGAGGGGGTTGGGTAACTATGGCTACACCTTC. Translation: CASSLRGLGNYGYTF.